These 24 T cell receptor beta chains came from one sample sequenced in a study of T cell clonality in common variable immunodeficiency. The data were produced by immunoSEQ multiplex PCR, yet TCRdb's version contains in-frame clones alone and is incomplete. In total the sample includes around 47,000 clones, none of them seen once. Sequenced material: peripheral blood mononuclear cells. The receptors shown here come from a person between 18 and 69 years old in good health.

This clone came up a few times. CDR3 DNA (partial): TGCAGTGCTAGAGGATGGAGGGACTTAGTCAATCAGCCC. Its protein product is CSARGWRDLVNQP. The whole CDR3 sequence reads CSARGWRDLVNQPQHF. The chain couples TRBV20-1 to TRBJ1-5, with D perhaps TRBD1 (5 bases). The read ends 3 residues shy of where the CDR3 ends; the end is completed using the germline J gene. This CDR3 contains 16 residues. The V end lost 1 base, the J end lost 3 bases, and 16 bases lay between the germline ends. Germline CDR1 is DFQATT and CDR2 is SNEGSKA (reference sequence).

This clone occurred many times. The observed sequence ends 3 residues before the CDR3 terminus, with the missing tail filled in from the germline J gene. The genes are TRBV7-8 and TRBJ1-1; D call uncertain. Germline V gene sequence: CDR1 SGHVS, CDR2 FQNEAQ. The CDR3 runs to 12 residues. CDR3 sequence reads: CASSYSGQEAFF. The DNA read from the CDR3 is TGTGCCAGCAGCTACTCAGGTCAAGAA.

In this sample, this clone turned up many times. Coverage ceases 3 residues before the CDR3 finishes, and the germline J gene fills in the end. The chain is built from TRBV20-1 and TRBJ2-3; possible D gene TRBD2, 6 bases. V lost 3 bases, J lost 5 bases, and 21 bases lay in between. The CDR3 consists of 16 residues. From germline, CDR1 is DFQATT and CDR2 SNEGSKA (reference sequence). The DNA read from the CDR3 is TGCAGTGCTAGGTACCGGGGACTCAGGACGGGAGATACG. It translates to CSARYRGLRTGDT. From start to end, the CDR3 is CSARYRGLRTGDTQYF.

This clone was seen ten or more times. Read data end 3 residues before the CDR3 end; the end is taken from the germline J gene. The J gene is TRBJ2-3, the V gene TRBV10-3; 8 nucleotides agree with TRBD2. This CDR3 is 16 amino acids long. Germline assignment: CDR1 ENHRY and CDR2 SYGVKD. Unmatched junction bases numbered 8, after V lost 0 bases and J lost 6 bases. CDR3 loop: CAISESSAGVADTQYF. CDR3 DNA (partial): TGTGCCATCAGTGAGTCGTCAGCGGGAGTCGCGGATACG.

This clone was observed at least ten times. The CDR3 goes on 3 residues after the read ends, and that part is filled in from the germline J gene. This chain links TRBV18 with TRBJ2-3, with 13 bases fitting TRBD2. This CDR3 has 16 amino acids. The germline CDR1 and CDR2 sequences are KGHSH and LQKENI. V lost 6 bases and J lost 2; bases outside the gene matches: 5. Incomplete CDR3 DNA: TGTGCCAGCTCGCTGGGACTAGCGGGGCCCACAGATACG. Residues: CASSLGLAGPTDT. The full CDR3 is CASSLGLAGPTDTQYF.

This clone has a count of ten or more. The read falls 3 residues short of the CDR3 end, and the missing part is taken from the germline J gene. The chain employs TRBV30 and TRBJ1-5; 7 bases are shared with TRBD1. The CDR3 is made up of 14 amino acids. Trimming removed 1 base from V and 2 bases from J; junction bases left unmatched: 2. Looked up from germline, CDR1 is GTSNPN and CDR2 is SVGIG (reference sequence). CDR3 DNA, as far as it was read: TGTGCCTGGAGTGGAACAGGGGGCAATCAGCCC. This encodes CAWSGTGGNQP. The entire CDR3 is CAWSGTGGNQPQHF.

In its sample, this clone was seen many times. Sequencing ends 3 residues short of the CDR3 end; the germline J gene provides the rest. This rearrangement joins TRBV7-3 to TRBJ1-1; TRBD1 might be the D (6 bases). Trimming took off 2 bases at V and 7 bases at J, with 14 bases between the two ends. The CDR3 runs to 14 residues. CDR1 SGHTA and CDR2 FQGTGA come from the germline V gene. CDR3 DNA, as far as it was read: TGTGCCAGCAGCTTAGGGCAGGGGTTAGGTGAA. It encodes CASSLGQGLGE. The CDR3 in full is CASSLGQGLGEAFF.

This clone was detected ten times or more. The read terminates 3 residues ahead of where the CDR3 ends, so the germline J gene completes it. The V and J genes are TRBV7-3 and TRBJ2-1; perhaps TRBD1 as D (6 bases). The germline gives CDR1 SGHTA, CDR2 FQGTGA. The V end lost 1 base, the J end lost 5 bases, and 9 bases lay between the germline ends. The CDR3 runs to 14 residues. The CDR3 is CASSLSGTHNEQFF. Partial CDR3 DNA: TGTGCCAGCAGCTTAAGTGGGACACACAATGAG.

The covered CDR3 bases are TGTGCCTGGAACAGGGGGCGTACTGAA. This sequence encodes CAWNRGRTE. The full CDR3 reads CAWNRGRTEAFF. This chain uses TRBV30 with TRBJ1-1, with 9 bases matching TRBD1. The CDR3 end is not reached by the read, which stops 3 residues before it; the germline J gene fills it in. CDR3 size: 12 residues. V dropped 4 bases and J dropped 5; count of bases not matched to a gene: 2. Germline V gene sequence: CDR1 GTSNPN, CDR2 SVGIG (reference sequence).

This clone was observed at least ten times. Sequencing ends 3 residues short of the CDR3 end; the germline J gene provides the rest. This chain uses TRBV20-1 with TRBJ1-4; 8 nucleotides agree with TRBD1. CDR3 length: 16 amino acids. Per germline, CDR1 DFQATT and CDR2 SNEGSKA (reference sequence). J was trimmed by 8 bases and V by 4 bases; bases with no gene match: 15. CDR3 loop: CSATLGPGTGGEKLFF. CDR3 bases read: TGCAGTGCTACTCTTGGACCCGGGACAGGAGGCGAAAAA.

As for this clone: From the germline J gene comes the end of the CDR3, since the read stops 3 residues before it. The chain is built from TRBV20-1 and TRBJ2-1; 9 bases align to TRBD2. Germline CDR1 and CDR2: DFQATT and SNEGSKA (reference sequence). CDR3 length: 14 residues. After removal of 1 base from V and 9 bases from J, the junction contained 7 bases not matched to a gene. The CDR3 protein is CSARGSGSLFEQFF. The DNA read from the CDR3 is TGCAGTGCTAGAGGTAGCGGGAGTTTATTTGAG.

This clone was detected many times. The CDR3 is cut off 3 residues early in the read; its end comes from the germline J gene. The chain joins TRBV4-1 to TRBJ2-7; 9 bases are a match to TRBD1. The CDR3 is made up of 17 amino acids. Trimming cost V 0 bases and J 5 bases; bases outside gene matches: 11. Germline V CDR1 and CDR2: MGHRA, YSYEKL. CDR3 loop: CASSQDLLTGGVHEQYF. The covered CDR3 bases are TGCGCCAGCAGCCAAGATCTCCTGACAGGGGGAGTACACGAG.

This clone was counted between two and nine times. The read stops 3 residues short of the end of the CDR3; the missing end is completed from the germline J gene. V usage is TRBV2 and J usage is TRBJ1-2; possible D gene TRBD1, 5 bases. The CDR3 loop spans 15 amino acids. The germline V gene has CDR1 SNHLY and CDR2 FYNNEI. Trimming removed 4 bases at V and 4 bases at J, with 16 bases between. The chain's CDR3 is CASSVSGGYGYGYTF. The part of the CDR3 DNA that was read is TGTGCCAGCAGTGTATCGGGGGGTTATGGCTATGGC.

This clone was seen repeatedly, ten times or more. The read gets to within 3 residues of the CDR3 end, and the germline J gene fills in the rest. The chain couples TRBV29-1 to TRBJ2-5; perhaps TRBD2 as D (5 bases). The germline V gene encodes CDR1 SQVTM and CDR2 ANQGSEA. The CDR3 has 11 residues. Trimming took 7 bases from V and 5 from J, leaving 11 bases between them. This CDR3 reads CSERSGETQYF. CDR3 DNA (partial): TGCAGCGAGCGCTCGGGGGAGACC. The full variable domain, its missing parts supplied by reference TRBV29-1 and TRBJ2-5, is SAVISQKPSRDICQRGTSLTIQCQVDSQVTMMFWYRQQPGQSLTLIATANQGSEATYESGFVIDKFPISRPNLTFSTLTVSNMSPEDSSIYLCSERSGETQYFGPGTRLLVL.

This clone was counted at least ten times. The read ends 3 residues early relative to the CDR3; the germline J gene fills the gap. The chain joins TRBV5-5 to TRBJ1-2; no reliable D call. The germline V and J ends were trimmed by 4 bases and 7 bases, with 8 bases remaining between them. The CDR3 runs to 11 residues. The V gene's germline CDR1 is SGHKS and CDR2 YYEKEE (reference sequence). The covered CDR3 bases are TGTGCCAGCAGCCAGGAGGGTGGC. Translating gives CASSQEGG. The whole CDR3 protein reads CASSQEGGYTF.

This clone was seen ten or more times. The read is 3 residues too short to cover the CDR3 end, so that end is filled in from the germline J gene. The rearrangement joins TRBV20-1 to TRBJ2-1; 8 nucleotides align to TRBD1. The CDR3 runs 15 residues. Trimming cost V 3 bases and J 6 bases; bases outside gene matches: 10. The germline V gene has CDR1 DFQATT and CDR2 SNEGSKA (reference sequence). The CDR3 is CSARNAGTGLNEQFF. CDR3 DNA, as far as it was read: TGCAGTGCTAGGAACGCCGGGACAGGCCTCAATGAG.

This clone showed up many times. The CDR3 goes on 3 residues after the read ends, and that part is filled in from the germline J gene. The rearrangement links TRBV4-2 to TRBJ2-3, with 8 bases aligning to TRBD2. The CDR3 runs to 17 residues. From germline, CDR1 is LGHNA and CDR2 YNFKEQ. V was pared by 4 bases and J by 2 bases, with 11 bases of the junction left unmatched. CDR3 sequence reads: CASSLLPGGDFTDTQYF. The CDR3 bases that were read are TGTGCCAGCAGCCTTCTTCCGGGAGGGGATTTCACAGATACG.

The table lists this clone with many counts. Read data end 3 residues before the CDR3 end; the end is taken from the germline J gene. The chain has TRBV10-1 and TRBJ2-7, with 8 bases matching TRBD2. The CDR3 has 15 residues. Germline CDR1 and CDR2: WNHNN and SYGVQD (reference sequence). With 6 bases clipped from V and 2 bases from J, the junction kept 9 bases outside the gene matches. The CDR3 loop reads CASRGLKRETYEQYF. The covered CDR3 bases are TGCGCCAGCAGAGGCCTTAAGCGGGAGACCTACGAG.

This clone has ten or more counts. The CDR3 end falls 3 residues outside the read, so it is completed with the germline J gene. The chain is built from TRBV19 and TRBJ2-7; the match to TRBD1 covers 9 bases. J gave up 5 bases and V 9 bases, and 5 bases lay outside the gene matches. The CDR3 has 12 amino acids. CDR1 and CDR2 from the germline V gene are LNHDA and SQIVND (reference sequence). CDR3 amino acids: CASGQGFHEQYF. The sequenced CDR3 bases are TGTGCCAGCGGACAGGGGTTCCACGAG. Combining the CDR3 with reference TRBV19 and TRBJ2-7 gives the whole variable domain DGGITQSPKYLFRKEGQNVTLSCEQNLNHDAMYWYRQDPGQGLRLIYYSQIVNDFQKGDIAEGYSVSREKKESFPLTVTSAQKNPTAFYLCASGQGFHEQYFGPGTRLTVT.

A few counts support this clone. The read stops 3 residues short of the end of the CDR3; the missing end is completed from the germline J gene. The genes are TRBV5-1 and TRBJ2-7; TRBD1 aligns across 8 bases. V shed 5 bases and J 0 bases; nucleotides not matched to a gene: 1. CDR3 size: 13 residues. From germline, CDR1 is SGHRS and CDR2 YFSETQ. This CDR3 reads CASRTGVSYEQYF. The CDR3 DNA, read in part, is TGCGCCAGCAGGACAGGGGTCTCCTACGAG.

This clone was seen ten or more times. The CDR3 spells CASSLRNVGVNEQFF. The DNA read from the CDR3 is TGCGCCAGCAGCTTGCGGAACGTAGGGGTCAATGAG. The J gene is TRBJ2-1, the V gene TRBV5-1; tentatively, D is TRBD1 (5 bases). The read terminates 3 residues before the CDR3 end, so the remaining end is supplied by the germline J gene. Trimming shortened V by 1 base and J by 6 bases, and 14 bases separated the two germline ends. This CDR3 contains 15 residues. Germline lookup yields CDR1 SGHRS and CDR2 YFSETQ. Full variable domain (missing parts from reference TRBV5-1 and TRBJ2-1): KAGVTQTPRYLIKTRGQQVTLSCSPISGHRSVSWYQQTPGQGLQFLFEYFSETQRNKGNFPGRFSGRQFSNSRSEMNVSTLELGDSALYLCASSLRNVGVNEQFFGPGTRLTVL.

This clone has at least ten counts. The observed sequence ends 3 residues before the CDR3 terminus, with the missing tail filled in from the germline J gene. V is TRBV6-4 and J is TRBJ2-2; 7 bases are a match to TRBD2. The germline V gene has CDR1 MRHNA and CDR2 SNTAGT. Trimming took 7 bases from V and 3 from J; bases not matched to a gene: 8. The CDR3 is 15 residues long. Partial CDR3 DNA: TGTGCCAGCACCCACAATGGGGGGGACACCGGGGAG. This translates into CASTHNGGDTGE. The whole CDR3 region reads CASTHNGGDTGELFF.

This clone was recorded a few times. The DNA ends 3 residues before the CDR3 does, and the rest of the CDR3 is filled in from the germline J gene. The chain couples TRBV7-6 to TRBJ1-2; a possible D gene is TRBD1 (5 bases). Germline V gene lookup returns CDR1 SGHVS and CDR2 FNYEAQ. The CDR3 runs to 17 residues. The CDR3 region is CASSLDDSSEAPYDYTF. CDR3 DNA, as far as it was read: TGTGCCAGCAGCTTAGATGACAGCTCTGAAGCTCCGTACGAC. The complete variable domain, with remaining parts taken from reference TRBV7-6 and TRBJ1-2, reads GAGVSQSPRYKVTKRGQDVALRCDPISGHVSLYWYRQALGQGPEFLTYFNYEAQQDKSGLPNDRFSAERPEGSISTLTIQRTEQRDSAMYRCASSLDDSSEAPYDYTFGSGTRLTVV.

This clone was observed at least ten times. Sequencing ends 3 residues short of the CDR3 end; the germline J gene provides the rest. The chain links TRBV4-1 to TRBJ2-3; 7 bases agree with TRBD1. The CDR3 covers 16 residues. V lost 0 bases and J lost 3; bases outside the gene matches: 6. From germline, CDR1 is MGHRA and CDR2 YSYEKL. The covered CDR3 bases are TGCGCCAGCAGCCAAGATCGGGACAGTTATACAGATACG. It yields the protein CASSQDRDSYTDT. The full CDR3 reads CASSQDRDSYTDTQYF.